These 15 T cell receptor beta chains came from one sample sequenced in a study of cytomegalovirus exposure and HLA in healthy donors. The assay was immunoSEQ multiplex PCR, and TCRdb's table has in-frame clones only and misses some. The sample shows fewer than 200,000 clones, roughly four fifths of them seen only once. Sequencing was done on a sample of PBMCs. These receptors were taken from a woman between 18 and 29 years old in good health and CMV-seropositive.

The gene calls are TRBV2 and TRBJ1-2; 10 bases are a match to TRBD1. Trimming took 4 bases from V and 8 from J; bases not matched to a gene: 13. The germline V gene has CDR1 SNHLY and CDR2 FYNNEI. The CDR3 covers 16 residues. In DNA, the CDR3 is TGTGCCAGCAGTGGGGGGGTTGCCGGGACAGGGGTCGGCTACACCTTC. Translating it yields CASSGGVAGTGVGYTF.

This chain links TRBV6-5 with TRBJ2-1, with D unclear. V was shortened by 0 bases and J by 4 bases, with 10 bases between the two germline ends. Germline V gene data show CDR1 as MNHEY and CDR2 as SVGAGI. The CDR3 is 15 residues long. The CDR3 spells CASSYSAREYNEQFF. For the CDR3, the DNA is TGTGCCAGCAGTTACTCGGCTAGAGAGTACAATGAGCAGTTCTTC.

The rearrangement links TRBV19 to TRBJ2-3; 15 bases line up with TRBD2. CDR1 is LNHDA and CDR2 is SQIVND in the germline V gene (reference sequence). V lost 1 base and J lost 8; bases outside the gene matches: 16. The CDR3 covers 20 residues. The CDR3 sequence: CASSIGSSAGLAGGPGTQYF. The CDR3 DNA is TGTGCCAGTAGTATAGGCTCCTCGGCGGGACTAGCGGGGGGCCCTGGTACGCAGTATTTT. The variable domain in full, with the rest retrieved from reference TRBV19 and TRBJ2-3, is DGGITQSPKYLFRKEGQNVTLSCEQNLNHDAMYWYRQDPGQGLRLIYYSQIVNDFQKGDIAEGYSVSREKKESFPLTVTSAQKNPTAFYLCASSIGSSAGLAGGPGTQYFGPGTRLTVL.

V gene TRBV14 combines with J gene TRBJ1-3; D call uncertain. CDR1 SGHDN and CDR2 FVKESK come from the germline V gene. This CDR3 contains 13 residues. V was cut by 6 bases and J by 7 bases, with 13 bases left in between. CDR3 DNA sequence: TGTGCCAGCAGGTCGGGTTCGTTTAACACCATATATTTT. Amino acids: CASRSGSFNTIYF.

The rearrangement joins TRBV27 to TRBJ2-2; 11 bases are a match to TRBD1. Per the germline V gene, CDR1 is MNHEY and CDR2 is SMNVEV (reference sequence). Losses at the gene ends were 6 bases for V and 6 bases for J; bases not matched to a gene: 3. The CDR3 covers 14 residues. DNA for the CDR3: TGTGCCAGCAGGTGGACAGGGGGCCCCGGGGAGCTGTTTTTT. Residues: CASRWTGGPGELFF.

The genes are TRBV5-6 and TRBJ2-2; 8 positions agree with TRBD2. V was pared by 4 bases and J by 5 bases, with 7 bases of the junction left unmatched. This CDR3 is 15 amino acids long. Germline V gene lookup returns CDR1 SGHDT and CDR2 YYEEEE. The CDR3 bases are TGTGCCAGCAGCCTTCCGGGACTAGTAACCGGGGAGCTGTTTTTT. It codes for CASSLPGLVTGELFF.

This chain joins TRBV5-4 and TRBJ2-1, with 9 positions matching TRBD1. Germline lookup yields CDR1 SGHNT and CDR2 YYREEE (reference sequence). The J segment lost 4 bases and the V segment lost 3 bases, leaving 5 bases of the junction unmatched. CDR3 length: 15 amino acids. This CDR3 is CASSSQGARYNEQFF. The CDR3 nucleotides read TGTGCCAGCAGCTCACAGGGGGCGCGTTACAATGAGCAGTTCTTC.

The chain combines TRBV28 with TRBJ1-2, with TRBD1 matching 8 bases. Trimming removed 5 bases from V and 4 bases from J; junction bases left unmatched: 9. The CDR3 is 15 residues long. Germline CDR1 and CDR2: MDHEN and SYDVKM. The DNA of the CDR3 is TGTGCCAGCAGTCAGCCGACAGGGGCCTCCTATGGCTACACCTTC. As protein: CASSQPTGASYGYTF.

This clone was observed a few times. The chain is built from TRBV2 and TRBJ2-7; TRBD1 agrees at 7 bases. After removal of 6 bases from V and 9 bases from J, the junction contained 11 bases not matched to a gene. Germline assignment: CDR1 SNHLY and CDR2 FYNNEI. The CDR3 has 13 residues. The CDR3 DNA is TGTGCCAGCAGCCAAAGACAGGGTTTAGGGCAGTACTTC. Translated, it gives CASSQRQGLGQYF.

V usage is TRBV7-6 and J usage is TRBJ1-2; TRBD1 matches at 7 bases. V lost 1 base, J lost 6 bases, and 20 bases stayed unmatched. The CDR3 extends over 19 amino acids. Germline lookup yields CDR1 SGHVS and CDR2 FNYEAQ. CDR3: CASSLGRGGTGRLYDGYTF. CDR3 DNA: TGTGCCAGCAGCTTAGGTCGAGGGGGCACAGGGAGGCTTTACGATGGCTACACCTTC.

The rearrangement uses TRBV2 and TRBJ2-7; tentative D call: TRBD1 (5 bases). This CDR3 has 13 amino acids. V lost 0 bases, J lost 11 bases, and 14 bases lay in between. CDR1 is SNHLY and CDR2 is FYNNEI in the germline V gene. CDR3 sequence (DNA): TGTGCCAGCAGTGAAGCGGGGCTCCATGGAGAGTACTTC. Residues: CASSEAGLHGEYF.

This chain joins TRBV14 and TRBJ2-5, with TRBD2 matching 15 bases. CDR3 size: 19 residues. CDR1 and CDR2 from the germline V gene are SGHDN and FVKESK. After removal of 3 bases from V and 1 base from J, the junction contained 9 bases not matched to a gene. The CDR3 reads CASSHLGTSGGRPQETQYF. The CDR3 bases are TGTGCCAGCAGCCACCTCGGGACTAGCGGGGGGCGACCCCAAGAGACCCAGTACTTC.

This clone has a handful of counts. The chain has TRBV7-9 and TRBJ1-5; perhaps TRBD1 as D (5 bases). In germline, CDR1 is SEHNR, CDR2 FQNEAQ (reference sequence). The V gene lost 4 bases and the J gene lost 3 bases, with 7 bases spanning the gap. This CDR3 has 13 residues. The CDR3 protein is CASSSGHNQPQHF. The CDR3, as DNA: TGTGCCAGCAGCTCCGGACACAATCAGCCCCAGCATTTT.

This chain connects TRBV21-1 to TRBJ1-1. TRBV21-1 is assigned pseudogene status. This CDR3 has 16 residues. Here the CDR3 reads CASLSFSKGVYTEAFF. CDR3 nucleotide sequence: TGTGCCAGTCTCTCCTTTTCAAAGGGAGTCTACACTGAAGCTTTCTTT.

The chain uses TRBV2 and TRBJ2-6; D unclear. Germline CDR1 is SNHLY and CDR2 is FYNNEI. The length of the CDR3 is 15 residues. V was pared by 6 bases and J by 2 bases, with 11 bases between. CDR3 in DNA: TGTGCCAGCAGCGCCTCTTCAGCTGGGGCCAACGTCCTGACTTTC. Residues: CASSASSAGANVLTF.